The entry below gives a single T cell receptor (beta chain) sequence along with its context. Profiling relied on immunoSEQ multiplex PCR, and the TCRdb table lists in-frame clones only, not all of them. The sample has fewer than 40,000 clones, about nine tenths seen once. Germline CDR1 MNHEY, CDR2 SVGAGI. The CDR3 sequence is 13 residues long. Trimming took off 5 bases at V and 8 bases at J, with 12 bases between the two ends. These data originate in a study of neoadjuvant nivolumab and ipilimumab in lung cancer. Study summary: Patients got nivolumab 3 mg/kg on days 1, 15 and 29; combination added ipilimumab 1 mg/kg day 1.

This chain connects TRBV6-5 to TRBJ1-4, with D possibly TRBD1 on 5 matching bases. The material sequenced was peripheral blood, taken after neoadjuvant nivolumab, alone or with ipilimumab, at or shortly before surgery. The origin of this receptor is an adult with non-small cell lung cancer. The CDR3 spells CASSIQGGEKLFF. The DNA for the CDR3 is TGTGCCAGCAGTATTCAGGGTGGGGAAAAACTGTTTTTT.